This note documents a single T cell receptor beta chain sequence. The sample comes from a study of blood T cell repertoires in COVID-19. The CDR3 covers 16 residues. Germline CDR1 reads SEHNR; CDR2 reads FQNEAQ (reference sequence). Germline trimming cut 3 bases from V and 0 bases from J; bases unmatched to any gene: 6. Participants came from 20 to 25 US areas, aged about 18 to 100 years. Clinical history reported by participants formed the basis on which cohorts were assigned. Resolution of symptoms, clearance, or two negative PCRs was present in recovered Cohort 3 donors. In the source study's methods: By means of reference gene primer amplification, nucleated cell counts were estimated. The repertoire was sequenced with immunoSEQ multiplex PCR; TCRdb's copy has only in-frame clones and lacks some. The DNA gave D and trimming, while V, J and clone size come from that table. The data show a few hundred thousand clones, 85% to 90% seen once.

The receptor was derived from a man aged 18 to 30 who had recovered from COVID-19. The sequenced material came from PBMCs or T cells enriched from blood (not recorded which). The chain is built from TRBV7-9 and TRBJ2-3, with 7 bases aligning to TRBD2. The CDR3 bases are TGTGCCAGCAGCTTGGGTCGACTAGCTAGCACAGATACGCAGTATTTT. Translation gives CASSLGRLASTDTQYF.